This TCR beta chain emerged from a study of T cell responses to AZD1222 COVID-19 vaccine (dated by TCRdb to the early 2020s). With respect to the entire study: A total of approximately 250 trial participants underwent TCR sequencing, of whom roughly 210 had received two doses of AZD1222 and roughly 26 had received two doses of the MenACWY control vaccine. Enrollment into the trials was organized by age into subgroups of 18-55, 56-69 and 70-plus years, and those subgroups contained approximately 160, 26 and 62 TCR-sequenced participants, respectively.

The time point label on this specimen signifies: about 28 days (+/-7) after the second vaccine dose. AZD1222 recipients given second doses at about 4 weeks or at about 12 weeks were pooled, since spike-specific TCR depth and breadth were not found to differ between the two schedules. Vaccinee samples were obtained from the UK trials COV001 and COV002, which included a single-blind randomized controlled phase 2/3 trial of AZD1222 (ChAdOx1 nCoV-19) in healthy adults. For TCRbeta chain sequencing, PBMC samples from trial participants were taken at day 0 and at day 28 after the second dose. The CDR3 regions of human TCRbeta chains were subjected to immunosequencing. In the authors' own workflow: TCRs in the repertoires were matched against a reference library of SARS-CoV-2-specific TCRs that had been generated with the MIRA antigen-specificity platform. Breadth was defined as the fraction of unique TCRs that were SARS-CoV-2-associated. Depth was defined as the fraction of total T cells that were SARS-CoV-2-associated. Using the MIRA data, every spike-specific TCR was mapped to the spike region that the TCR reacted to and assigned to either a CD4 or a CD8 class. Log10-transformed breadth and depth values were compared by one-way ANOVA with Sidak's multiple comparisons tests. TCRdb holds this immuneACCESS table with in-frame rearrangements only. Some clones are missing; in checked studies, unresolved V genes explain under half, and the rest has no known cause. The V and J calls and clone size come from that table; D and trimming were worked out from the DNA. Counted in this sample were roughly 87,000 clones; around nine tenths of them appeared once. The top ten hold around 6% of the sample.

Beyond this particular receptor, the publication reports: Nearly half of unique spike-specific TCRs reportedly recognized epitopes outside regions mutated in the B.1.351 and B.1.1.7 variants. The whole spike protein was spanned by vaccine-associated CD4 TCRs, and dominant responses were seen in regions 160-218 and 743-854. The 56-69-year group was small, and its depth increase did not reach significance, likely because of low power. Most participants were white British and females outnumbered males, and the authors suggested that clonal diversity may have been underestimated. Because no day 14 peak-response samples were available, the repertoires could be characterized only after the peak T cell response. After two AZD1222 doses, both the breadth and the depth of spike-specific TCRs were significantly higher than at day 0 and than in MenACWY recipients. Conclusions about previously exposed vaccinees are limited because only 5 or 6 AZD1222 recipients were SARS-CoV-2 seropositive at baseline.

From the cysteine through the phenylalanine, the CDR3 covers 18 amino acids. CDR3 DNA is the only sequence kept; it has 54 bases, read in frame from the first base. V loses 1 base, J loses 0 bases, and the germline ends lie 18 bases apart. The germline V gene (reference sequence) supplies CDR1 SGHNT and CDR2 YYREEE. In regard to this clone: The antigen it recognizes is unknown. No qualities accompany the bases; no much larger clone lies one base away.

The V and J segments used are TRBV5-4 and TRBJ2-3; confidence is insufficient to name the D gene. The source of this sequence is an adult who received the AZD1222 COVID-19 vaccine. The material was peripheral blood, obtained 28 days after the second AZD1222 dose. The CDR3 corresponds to CASSLIGRPSSSTDTQYF. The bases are TGTGCCAGCAGCTTGATAGGGCGCCCGTCGTCTAGCACAGATACGCAGTATTTT.